These T cell receptor beta chains were read from a single sample in a study of cytomegalovirus exposure and HLA in healthy donors. Profiled with immunoSEQ multiplex PCR; TCRdb holds only in-frame clones, not every one. Of approximately 160,000 clones listed, about 90% are singletons. The sequencing input was PBMCs. These receptors came from a woman between 18 and 29 years old in good health and CMV-seropositive. Each CDR3 is given with its conserved first and last residue. Each record gives: D gene, clone size, V gene, J gene, CDR3 protein, CDR3 DNA. A D gene is named only where the DNA matches it firmly. A clone size is listed for some rows: how often the clone was seen (once, few, many), or a class if it is expanded.

D: TRBD2
size: .
V: TRBV6-4
J: TRBJ2-3
CDR3: CASSDLSGGHTDTQYF
DNA: TGTGCCAGCAGTGACTTAAGCGGGGGGCACACAGATACGCAGTATTTT

D: TRBD1
size: .
V: TRBV29-1
J: TRBJ1-2
CDR3: CSVETRQGDYGYTF
DNA: TGCAGCGTTGAAACCAGACAGGGGGACTATGGCTACACCTTC

D: TRBD2
size: .
V: TRBV2
J: TRBJ2-3
CDR3: CARGTSGGTQYF
DNA: TGTGCCAGAGGGACTAGCGGGGGTACGCAGTATTTT

D: .
size: .
V: TRBV6-1
J: TRBJ1-4
CDR3: CASRTGRNNEKLFF
DNA: TGTGCCAGCCGTACTGGCAGGAATAATGAAAAACTGTTTTTT

D: TRBD2
size: .
V: TRBV28
J: TRBJ2-2
CDR3: CATRTAGAHTGELFF
DNA: TGTGCCACCAGGACAGCGGGAGCCCACACCGGGGAGCTGTTTTTT

D: .
size: once
V: TRBV7-2
J: TRBJ2-7
CDR3: CASSLESPLRGRDEQYF
DNA: TGTGCCAGCAGCTTAGAATCCCCCCTCAGGGGCCGGGACGAGCAGTACTTC

D: .
size: .
V: TRBV6-1
J: TRBJ2-1
CDR3: CASVESGEQFF
DNA: TGTGCCAGCGTCGAATCCGGTGAGCAGTTCTTC

D: TRBD1
size: .
V: TRBV29-1
J: TRBJ2-1
CDR3: CSSSDRGSYNEQFF
DNA: TGCAGCTCCTCGGACAGGGGCTCCTACAATGAGCAGTTCTTC

D: TRBD2
size: .
V: TRBV7-8
J: TRBJ2-1
CDR3: CASSARLTSGRFYNEQFF
DNA: TGTGCCAGCAGCGCGAGACTGACGAGCGGGAGGTTCTACAATGAGCAGTTCTTC

D: TRBD2
size: .
V: TRBV5-6
J: TRBJ2-3
CDR3: CASSLGASGATDTQYF
DNA: TGTGCCAGCAGCTTGGGGGCTAGCGGGGCAACAGATACGCAGTATTTT

D: .
size: few
V: TRBV20-1
J: TRBJ2-1
CDR3: CSASGVGEQFF
DNA: TGCAGTGCTTCGGGAGTAGGTGAGCAGTTCTTC

D: TRBD1
size: .
V: TRBV11-1
J: TRBJ1-4
CDR3: CASSPGQGINEKLFF
DNA: TGTGCCAGCAGCCCGGGACAGGGGATAAATGAAAAACTGTTTTTT

D: .
size: .
V: TRBV7-9
J: TRBJ1-5
CDR3: CASSLSSGLNQPQHF
DNA: TGTGCCAGCAGCTTATCATCAGGGCTCAATCAGCCCCAGCATTTT

D: TRBD2
size: .
V: TRBV19
J: TRBJ2-5
CDR3: CASSPRGTSGGRETQYF
DNA: TGTGCCAGTAGTCCAAGGGGGACTAGCGGAGGGAGGGAGACCCAGTACTTC

D: TRBD2
size: .
V: TRBV7-9
J: TRBJ2-3
CDR3: CASSFLAGGDTQYF
DNA: TGTGCCAGCAGCTTTCTAGCGGGAGGGGATACGCAGTATTTT

D: .
size: .
V: TRBV7-6
J: TRBJ1-6
CDR3: CASSQGTAYNSPLHF
DNA: TGTGCCAGCAGCCAGGGGACGGCATATAATTCACCCCTCCACTTT

D: TRBD1
size: .
V: TRBV6-1
J: TRBJ2-1
CDR3: CASFRGQVYNEQFF
DNA: TGTGCCAGCTTCAGGGGACAGGTCTACAATGAGCAGTTCTTC

D: TRBD2
size: .
V: TRBV19
J: TRBJ2-2
CDR3: CASSAGLAGRGGELFF
DNA: TGTGCCAGTAGTGCGGGACTAGCGGGACGGGGCGGGGAGCTGTTTTTT

D: .
size: .
V: TRBV19
J: TRBJ1-5
CDR3: CASTGNSNQPQHF
DNA: TGTGCCAGTACAGGGAATAGCAATCAGCCCCAGCATTTT

D: .
size: .
V: TRBV27
J: TRBJ1-1
CDR3: CASSASGGTEAFF
DNA: TGTGCCAGCAGTGCCTCGGGTGGCACTGAAGCTTTCTTT

D: TRBD2
size: .
V: TRBV2
J: TRBJ2-3
CDR3: CASRGGSSPGGNTQYF
DNA: TGTGCCAGCCGGGGGGGGAGTAGCCCGGGGGGCAATACGCAGTATTTT

D: .
size: .
V: TRBV10-3
J: TRBJ1-1
CDR3: CAIGDIKRMNTEAFF
DNA: TGTGCCATCGGAGACATCAAGCGGATGAACACTGAAGCTTTCTTT

D: .
size: .
V: TRBV19
J: TRBJ2-1
CDR3: CASSIEGKVDEQFF
DNA: TGTGCCAGTAGTATTGAGGGAAAGGTTGATGAGCAGTTCTTC

D: TRBD2
size: once
V: TRBV29-1
J: TRBJ2-7
CDR3: CSVLPGGLAGGPYEQYF
DNA: TGCAGCGTTCTCCCAGGGGGGCTAGCGGGGGGCCCCTACGAGCAGTACTTC

D: TRBD1
size: .
V: TRBV9
J: TRBJ1-2
CDR3: CASSPDRGRDYGYTF
DNA: TGTGCCAGCAGCCCCGACAGGGGAAGAGACTATGGCTACACCTTC

D: .
size: .
V: TRBV29-1
J: TRBJ2-1
CDR3: CSVEPLGLYDNEQFF
DNA: TGCAGCGTTGAACCCCTCGGGTTATACGACAATGAGCAGTTCTTC

D: .
size: .
V: TRBV5-6
J: TRBJ1-1
CDR3: CASSVGTAEAFF
DNA: TGTGCCAGCAGCGTCGGGACTGCCGAAGCTTTCTTT

D: TRBD1
size: .
V: TRBV4-2
J: TRBJ2-5
CDR3: CASSQDWGQGAETQYF
DNA: TGTGCCAGCAGCCAAGATTGGGGACAGGGGGCGGAGACCCAGTACTTC

D: TRBD2
size: .
V: TRBV4-2
J: TRBJ2-3
CDR3: CASSQVGRLDSGRVGRRTDTQYF
DNA: TGTGCCAGCAGCCAAGTCGGACGGCTGGATAGCGGGAGGGTCGGCCGTCGCACAGATACGCAGTATTTT

D: .
size: .
V: TRBV5-1
J: TRBJ2-2
CDR3: CASSSPLTRAGELFF
DNA: TGCGCCAGCAGCTCCCCTCTTACCCGAGCCGGGGAGCTGTTTTTT

D: TRBD1
size: .
V: TRBV19
J: TRBJ1-5
CDR3: CASSGDRGPNQPQHF
DNA: TGTGCCAGTAGTGGGGACAGGGGGCCCAATCAGCCCCAGCATTTT

D: .
size: once
V: TRBV5-1
J: TRBJ2-5
CDR3: CASSAGQQETQYF
DNA: TGCGCCAGCAGCGCGGGACAGCAAGAGACCCAGTACTTC